This T cell receptor beta chain came from a study of breast tumors, draining lymph nodes, adjacent tissues. Study-level points and caveats: Tumor TCR diversity was below lymph nodes but above nontumor tissue. Tumor and nontumor repertoires were significantly more similar in luminal-like than in basal-like breast cancer. Tumor T cell lymph node origin was a supported hypothesis, not proven. The data were judged consistent with most tumor T cells coming from lymph node and expanding in tumor.

A note on this clonotype: Its antigen is unidentified.

Axillary draining lymph nodes of breast cancer patients supplied the node samples. TCRdb re-called the multiplex PCR reads with MiXCR, one entry per CDR3 protein. This sample has about 270,000 distinct CDR3 sequences, with about 33% found just once. Germline V gene lookup returns CDR1 LGHNA and CDR2 YNFKEQ. Deletions cut 0 bases from V and 4 bases from J, with 10 bases between. This CDR3 spans 16 amino acids. The TCR comes from a female donor with breast cancer. Some clones in this sample may be carry-over from other donors' samples. The chain has TRBV4-2 and TRBJ2-6; a possible D gene is TRBD2 (5 bases). The sequenced material came from axillary lymph node tissue. The CDR3 reads CASSQDRGTGANVLTF. In DNA, the CDR3 is TGTGCCAGCAGCCAAGATCGGGGTACGGGGGCCAACGTCCTGACTTTC.